Here is one T cell receptor (beta chain) with its context. The antigen is undetermined. This sample is part of a study of T cell responses to AZD1222 COVID-19 vaccine. Only in-frame clones appear in the TCRdb table, and some are missing; sequencing was by immunoSEQ multiplex PCR. This sample has approximately 80,000 clones, with 75% to 95% found just once. V was cut by 4 bases and J by 6 bases, with 19 bases left in between. This CDR3 contains 15 residues. In germline, CDR1 is MGHRA, CDR2 YSYEKL. Whole-study results and caveats: Spike-specific TCR breadth and depth both grew after two AZD1222 doses.

The specimen was peripheral blood, collected 28 days after the second AZD1222 dose. This chain connects TRBV4-1 to TRBJ2-7; D is possibly TRBD1 or TRBD2 (5 bases each). This receptor was obtained from an adult who received the AZD1222 COVID-19 vaccine. The CDR3 spells CASSPAAGQRGEQYF. The CDR3 DNA reads as TGCGCCAGCAGCCCAGCGGCAGGGCAAAGGGGCGAGCAGTACTTC.